This T cell receptor (beta chain) appears in the sequencing data of a study of blood T cell repertoires in COVID-19 (dated by TCRdb to about 2020). Regarding the complete study: Samples from collaborators originated in the United States, Italy and Spain and spanned both the acute and convalescent phases of COVID-19. The repertoires were made available in a free public database intended to serve as a resource for research on the immune response to SARS-CoV-2. A de-identified subject ID, COVID-19 status, age in years and sex were almost always included in the sample metadata. The material from the prospective study consisted of cDNA or gDNA derived from T cells, B-cell-depleted T cells, or PBMCs. HLA class I and class II types, where available, came from metadata supplied by the sample provider rather than from assay-based typing. Subjects who had been exposed to COVID-19, were actively infected with it, or had recovered from it provided the deeply sampled blood TCRbeta repertoires that made up the dataset. The samples were drawn from two sources: the first 160 participants of the ongoing ImmuneRACE study, and 950 to 1,500 subjects contributed by 6 global collaborators.

In regard to this clone: No cognate antigen has been identified for it. No much larger clone exists at a distance of one base, and base qualities are not known.

The CDR3 has 16 amino acids, counting the end cysteine and phenylalanine. Here the CDR3 DNA is all that survives: 48 bases in frame from base 1. From a lookup of the germline V gene, CDR1 and CDR2 are SGDLS and YYNGEE. Trimming accounts for 3 bases at V and 4 bases at J, while the number of junction bases matched to no gene is 7. Study-wide conclusions, independent of this receptor: How much clinical and demographic metadata was included differed by source and by participant, and the metadata was provided uncurated.

TCRbeta CDR3 regions were amplified from genomic DNA by means of the immunoSEQ Assay, a bias-controlled multiplex PCR. The authors' pipeline ran thus. The number of nucleated cells in each sample was estimated by amplification of reference gene primers within the assay. Sequence reads were collapsed and filtered to measure the absolute abundance of every unique TCRbeta CDR3 rearrangement. For each sample, productive Simpson clonality was calculated as the square root of Simpson's diversity index over productive rearrangements. Sourced from immuneACCESS, this table was stored by TCRdb with only in-frame sequences that have V and J called. A share of the clones is absent; for the studies checked, an unresolved V gene accounts for under half, and the remainder has no known explanation. The V and J calls and clone size were taken over from that table, and D and trimming were inferred from the DNA. This sample gives some 50,000 clones in total; around 84% of them show up just once. The ten largest clones capture approximately 1.4% of the sample.

The collaborating institutions used their own protocols to collect whole blood in K2EDTA tubes. For TCRbeta analysis, collaborators shipped samples as frozen whole blood, isolated PBMCs, or DNA extracted from either of those sample types. The rearrangement combines TRBV9 with TRBJ1-6; 7 bases in the middle match TRBD1. The sequence came from a man in his forties or fifties with acute or convalescent COVID-19. Specimen: peripheral blood. CDR3 sequence: CASSAEDRPYNSPLHF. The bases are TGTGCCAGCAGCGCCGAGGACAGGCCTTATAATTCACCCCTCCACTTT. The variable domain in full, with residues beyond the CDR3 obtained from the reference TRBV9 and TRBJ1-6 genes, is DSGVTQTPKHLITATGQRVTLRCSPRSGDLSVYWYQQSLDQGLQFLIQYYNGEERAKGNILERFSAQQFPDLHSELNLSSLELGDSALYFCASSAEDRPYNSPLHFGNGTRLTVT.